This is a list of T cell receptor beta chains from one sample in a study of technical replicates of blood from several donors. Profiling relied on immunoSEQ multiplex PCR, and the TCRdb table lists in-frame clones only, not all of them. The table shows 74,000 or so clones, with 95% to 98% occurring only once. The sequencing input was T cells isolated from PBMCs. These receptors all stem from a human donor in good health. The CDR3 runs from the conserved cysteine through the conserved F or W. The D gene is left open where the match is weak. Clone size is stated in some rows and not others, as once, few, many or a class when expanded.

V gene: TRBV6-5; D gene: TRBD2; J gene: TRBJ2-2; clone size: NA; CDR3 DNA: TGTGCCAGCAGTTACTCAGCGGGAGCCGGGACCGGGGAGCTGTTTTTT; CDR3 protein: CASSYSAGAGTGELFF
V gene: TRBV5-6; D gene: NA; J gene: TRBJ1-2; clone size: NA; CDR3 DNA: TGTGCCAGCAGCTTAGCGGGCTACCCAACTGGCTACACCTTC; CDR3 protein: CASSLAGYPTGYTF
V gene: TRBV11-3; D gene: NA; J gene: TRBJ1-2; clone size: NA; CDR3 DNA: TGTGCCAGCAGCCTGAACACCAACTATGGCTACACCTTC; CDR3 protein: CASSLNTNYGYTF
V gene: TRBV10-3; D gene: TRBD2; J gene: TRBJ2-1; clone size: NA; CDR3 DNA: TGTGCCATCAGTGGGGCTAGCGGGAGTAACAGTGAGCAGTTCTTC; CDR3 protein: CAISGASGSNSEQFF
V gene: TRBV27; D gene: TRBD2; J gene: TRBJ2-1; clone size: NA; CDR3 DNA: TGTGCCAGCAGTACTGGACTAGCGGATTCCTACAATGAGCAGTTCTTC; CDR3 protein: CASSTGLADSYNEQFF
V gene: TRBV7-3; D gene: NA; J gene: TRBJ2-1; clone size: NA; CDR3 DNA: TGTGCCAGCAGCTTAGGGGAGTCTCGTGGGTACAATGAGCAGTTCTTC; CDR3 protein: CASSLGESRGYNEQFF
V gene: TRBV6-5; D gene: NA; J gene: TRBJ1-3; clone size: NA; CDR3 DNA: TGTGCCAGCAGTTACTCGTCCAGTCATGGAAACACCATATATTTT; CDR3 protein: CASSYSSSHGNTIYF
V gene: TRBV12-5; D gene: NA; J gene: TRBJ1-1; clone size: NA; CDR3 DNA: TGTGCTAGTGGTTCAGGGGACACTGAAGCTTTCTTT; CDR3 protein: CASGSGDTEAFF
V gene: TRBV19; D gene: TRBD1; J gene: TRBJ1-5; clone size: NA; CDR3 DNA: TGTGCCAGTACGGGCCAGGGGGGACTCGCGCAGCCCCAGCATTTT; CDR3 protein: CASTGQGGLAQPQHF
V gene: TRBV11-3; D gene: TRBD2; J gene: TRBJ2-7; clone size: NA; CDR3 DNA: TGTGCCAGCAGCTCCCGGACTAGCGGAAACTACGAGCAGTACTTC; CDR3 protein: CASSSRTSGNYEQYF
V gene: TRBV18; D gene: NA; J gene: TRBJ1-5; clone size: NA; CDR3 DNA: TGTGCCAGCTCACCTCTCCAGGGAATCAATCAGCCCCAGCATTTT; CDR3 protein: CASSPLQGINQPQHF
V gene: TRBV2; D gene: NA; J gene: TRBJ1-1; clone size: NA; CDR3 DNA: TGTGCCAGCAGTGTACAGGGAGGGATCGGTGAAGCTTTCTTT; CDR3 protein: CASSVQGGIGEAFF
V gene: TRBV7-8; D gene: TRBD2; J gene: TRBJ2-7; clone size: NA; CDR3 DNA: TGTGCCAGCAGCTTAAAGTTAAGCGGGACCTTCTACGAGCAGTACTTC; CDR3 protein: CASSLKLSGTFYEQYF
V gene: TRBV6-5; D gene: TRBD2; J gene: TRBJ2-3; clone size: once; CDR3 DNA: TGTGCCAGCAGTTACTCACGGGGTAGCGGGACAGATACGCAGTATTTT; CDR3 protein: CASSYSRGSGTDTQYF
V gene: TRBV7-3; D gene: NA; J gene: TRBJ2-2; clone size: NA; CDR3 DNA: TGTGCCAGCAGCTTAAACCCCCGGGATATGGGGGAGCTGTTTTTT; CDR3 protein: CASSLNPRDMGELFF
V gene: TRBV11-3; D gene: NA; J gene: TRBJ2-3; clone size: NA; CDR3 DNA: TGTGCCAGCAGCCATTACAGGGATACGCAGTATTTT; CDR3 protein: CASSHYRDTQYF
V gene: TRBV2; D gene: NA; J gene: TRBJ1-1; clone size: NA; CDR3 DNA: TGTGCCAGCAGTGAACAGGGATCGAACACTGAAGCTTTCTTT; CDR3 protein: CASSEQGSNTEAFF
V gene: TRBV29-1; D gene: TRBD1; J gene: TRBJ1-1; clone size: NA; CDR3 DNA: TGCAGCGTTTACCGGGACAGTTTGTTTGAAGCTTTCTTT; CDR3 protein: CSVYRDSLFEAFF
V gene: TRBV18; D gene: NA; J gene: TRBJ1-5; clone size: NA; CDR3 DNA: TGTGCCAGCTCACCTGTCCTCAATCAGCCCCAGCATTTT; CDR3 protein: CASSPVLNQPQHF
V gene: TRBV5-1; D gene: TRBD2; J gene: TRBJ2-7; clone size: NA; CDR3 DNA: TGCGCCAGCAGCTTGGCCGGTAGCGGGGTCGCCTACGAGCAGTACTTC; CDR3 protein: CASSLAGSGVAYEQYF
V gene: TRBV7-3; D gene: TRBD2; J gene: TRBJ2-5; clone size: NA; CDR3 DNA: TGTGCCAGCAGCCCTCTTGGGTCTAGCGGGAGAACCATTTCATCTAAAGAGACCCAGTACTTC; CDR3 protein: CASSPLGSSGRTISSKETQYF
V gene: TRBV7-9; D gene: NA; J gene: TRBJ1-2; clone size: NA; CDR3 DNA: TGTGCCAGCAGCTTAAAGCGGCAGGCCTATGGCTACACCTTC; CDR3 protein: CASSLKRQAYGYTF
V gene: TRBV20-1; D gene: NA; J gene: TRBJ2-2; clone size: medium-sized; CDR3 DNA: TGCAGTGCCACTAACACCGGGGAGCTGTTTTTT; CDR3 protein: CSATNTGELFF
V gene: TRBV11-1; D gene: TRBD2; J gene: TRBJ2-5; clone size: NA; CDR3 DNA: TGTGCCAGCAGTAAAAGGACTAGCGGGAGTGGTCTGGCAGAGACCCAGTACTTC; CDR3 protein: CASSKRTSGSGLAETQYF
V gene: TRBV20-1; D gene: NA; J gene: TRBJ1-2; clone size: NA; CDR3 DNA: TGCAGCTTCGATGGCTACACCTTC; CDR3 protein: CSFDGYTF
V gene: TRBV19; D gene: NA; J gene: TRBJ1-1; clone size: NA; CDR3 DNA: TGTGCCAGTAGTCCTGGCCAGGCAACAGACACTGGAGCTTTCTTT; CDR3 protein: CASSPGQATDTGAFF
V gene: TRBV6-1; D gene: NA; J gene: TRBJ1-2; clone size: NA; CDR3 DNA: TGTGCCAGCTTATCGGGATTCCCCCATGGCTACACCTTC; CDR3 protein: CASLSGFPHGYTF
V gene: TRBV6-5; D gene: NA; J gene: TRBJ2-7; clone size: NA; CDR3 DNA: TGTGCCAGCAGCGCTTCGGTATTAGACGAGCAGTACTTC; CDR3 protein: CASSASVLDEQYF
V gene: TRBV28; D gene: NA; J gene: TRBJ1-2; clone size: NA; CDR3 DNA: TGTGCCAGCAGTCTGCACCATGAAGCCTATGGCTACACCTTC; CDR3 protein: CASSLHHEAYGYTF
V gene: TRBV10-2; D gene: TRBD2; J gene: TRBJ2-7; clone size: NA; CDR3 DNA: TGCGCCAGCAGTGGACTAGCGGGAGGGGCTTATTACGAGCAGTACTTC; CDR3 protein: CASSGLAGGAYYEQYF
V gene: TRBV19; D gene: NA; J gene: TRBJ1-1; clone size: NA; CDR3 DNA: TGTGCCAGTAGTACTTCGACAGGGAACACTGAAGCTTTCTTT; CDR3 protein: CASSTSTGNTEAFF
V gene: TRBV6-1; D gene: TRBD1; J gene: TRBJ2-7; clone size: NA; CDR3 DNA: TGTGCCAGCACCCCCGGGGACAGCTCCTACGAGCAGTACTTC; CDR3 protein: CASTPGDSSYEQYF
V gene: TRBV4-2; D gene: NA; J gene: TRBJ1-4; clone size: NA; CDR3 DNA: TGTGCCAGCAGCCAAGCCAAGTACCGGGAAGCTGAAAAACTGTTTTTT; CDR3 protein: CASSQAKYREAEKLFF
V gene: TRBV7-2; D gene: NA; J gene: TRBJ2-7; clone size: NA; CDR3 DNA: TGTGCCAGCAGCTCAGTGACAGTAAAGCCCTACGAGCAGTACTTC; CDR3 protein: CASSSVTVKPYEQYF
V gene: TRBV7-9; D gene: NA; J gene: TRBJ2-7; clone size: NA; CDR3 DNA: TGTGCCAGCAGGGCCATGGGCAGCTCCTACGAGCAGTACTTC; CDR3 protein: CASRAMGSSYEQYF
V gene: TRBV7-8; D gene: NA; J gene: TRBJ2-3; clone size: NA; CDR3 DNA: TGTGCCAGCAGCCCCCGGGGAGGAGATACGCAGTATTTT; CDR3 protein: CASSPRGGDTQYF